These 17 T cell receptor beta chains came from one sample sequenced in a study of blood T cell repertoires in COVID-19 (TCRdb year 2020). The library was prepared using the immunoSEQ multiplex PCR assay. The immuneACCESS repertoire file appears here via TCRdb, limited to in-frame rearrangements. These files lack a portion of the clones; in checked studies, under half of the deficit traces to unresolved V genes, and the cause of the others is not known. This sample has under 200,000 clones in its table, and about 86% of those were observed once. Less than 4% of the sample is taken by the ten largest. The sequencing input was PBMCs or T cells enriched from blood (not recorded which). Every receptor here comes from a woman in her forties or fifties in a cohort exposed to, infected with or recovered from COVID-19 (not recorded which).

The chain recombines TRBV4-3 with TRBJ2-7, with 10 bases fitting TRBD1. The ends lost 1 base at V and 1 base at J; junction bases unmatched: 1. This CDR3 has 15 amino acids. Germline lookup yields CDR1 LGHNA and CDR2 YSLEER. Written as DNA, the CDR3 is TGCGCCAGCAGCCAAGGGGGACAGGGGTCCTACGAGCAGTACTTC. Residues: CASSQGGQGSYEQYF.

V usage is TRBV15 and J usage is TRBJ2-1; the D gene is possibly TRBD1 (7 bases). Germline-derived CDR1 and CDR2 are LNHNV and YYDKDF (reference sequence). V lost 5 bases, J lost 0 bases, and 20 bases lay in between. The CDR3 spans 18 residues. The CDR3 spells CATSGEDRDSSSYNEQFF. The DNA of the CDR3 is TGTGCCACCAGCGGGGAAGACAGGGACTCGAGCTCCTACAATGAGCAGTTCTTC.

The V and J genes are TRBV27 and TRBJ1-6; possible D gene TRBD1, 5 bases. The CDR3 is made up of 17 amino acids. The V end lost 10 bases, the J end lost 7 bases, and 26 bases lay between the germline ends. From germline, CDR1 is MNHEY and CDR2 SMNVEV (reference sequence). This chain's CDR3 is CATGKMEQTRQNSPLHF. DNA of the CDR3: TGTGCCACAGGGAAAATGGAACAGACAAGACAAAATTCACCCCTCCACTTT.

This sequence joins TRBV9 and TRBJ1-6; D gene unclear. Trimming pared 0 bases from V and 9 bases from J, leaving 7 bases between. The germline CDR1 and CDR2 sequences are SGDLS and YYNGEE. This CDR3 has 13 residues. The chain's CDR3 is CASSVDTSSPLHF. The CDR3 DNA reads as TGTGCCAGCAGCGTAGATACGAGTTCACCCCTCCACTTT.

J is TRBJ2-1 and V is TRBV11-2; 12 positions match TRBD2. The CDR3 sequence is 14 residues long. Germline V gene sequence: CDR1 SGHAT, CDR2 FQNNGV. J lost 5 bases, V lost 8 bases, and 4 bases had no gene match. CDR3 region: CASRLAGEHNEQFF. CDR3 bases: TGTGCCAGCCGACTAGCGGGAGAGCACAATGAGCAGTTCTTC.

The chain is built from TRBV3-1 (or the pseudogene TRBV3-2) and TRBJ2-3, with TRBD2 as a possible D gene (5 bases). CDR1 and CDR2 from the germline V gene are LGHDT and YNNKEL (reference sequence). The CDR3 has 14 residues. V was trimmed by 6 bases and J by 6 bases, leaving 16 bases between them. CDR3 residues: CASSQDSRRDTQYF. The CDR3 DNA sequence: TGTGCCAGCAGTCAGGACTCTAGGCGTGATACGCAGTATTTT.

The gene calls are TRBV13 and TRBJ1-2; the match to TRBD1 covers 9 bases. The CDR3 contains 13 residues. With 6 bases clipped from V and 8 bases from J, the junction kept 7 bases outside the gene matches. Germline loops: CDR1 PRHDT, CDR2 FYEKMQ (reference sequence). CDR3 in amino acids: CASSMGQGEGYTF. The DNA for the CDR3 is TGTGCCAGCAGTATGGGACAGGGTGAAGGCTACACCTTC.

This sequence joins TRBV18 and TRBJ2-1; 10 bases are a match to TRBD2. Germline trimming cut 5 bases from V and 0 bases from J; bases unmatched to any gene: 4. The germline V gene encodes CDR1 KGHSH and CDR2 LQKENI. This CDR3 comprises 16 residues. CDR3 DNA: TGTGCCAGCTCAGACCCTAGCGGGAGCTCCTACAATGAGCAGTTCTTC. Translating gives CASSDPSGSSYNEQFF. The full variable domain, in which reference TRBV18 and TRBJ2-1 provide the parts outside the CDR3, is NAGVMQNPRHLVRRRGQEARLRCSPMKGHSHVYWYRQLPEEGLKFMVYLQKENIIDESGMPKERFSAEFPKEGPSILRIQQVVRGDSAAYFCASSDPSGSSYNEQFFGPGTRLTVL.

J is TRBJ2-1 and V is TRBV5-1, with TRBD1 identical over 7 bases. Germline values: CDR1 SGHRS, CDR2 YFSETQ. V lost 2 bases and J lost 9; bases outside the gene matches: 5. The CDR3 is made up of 13 amino acids. The CDR3 sequence: CASSFVRDSEQFF. Written as DNA, the CDR3 is TGCGCCAGCAGCTTCGTCAGGGACAGTGAGCAGTTCTTC.

The rearrangement joins TRBV5-1 to TRBJ2-3; TRBD1 agrees at 7 bases. The trim removed 4 bases at V and 0 bases at J, leaving 2 bases unmatched. The CDR3 sequence is 14 residues long. Looked up from germline, CDR1 is SGHRS and CDR2 is YFSETQ. CDR3 amino acids: CASSAGGSTDTQYF. The CDR3 DNA is TGCGCCAGCAGCGCAGGGGGAAGCACAGATACGCAGTATTTT.

V usage is TRBV2 and J usage is TRBJ2-3; 9 bases fit TRBD2. The CDR3 consists of 15 residues. In germline, CDR1 is SNHLY, CDR2 FYNNEI. V lost 4 bases to trimming and J lost 4 bases; unmatched junction nucleotides: 6. Written as DNA, the CDR3 is TGTGCCAGCAGTGTCCTGGGCGGGGGGGCAGATACGCAGTATTTT. Translating gives CASSVLGGGADTQYF. Full variable domain (remainder filled in from reference TRBV2 and TRBJ2-3): EPEVTQTPSHQVTQMGQEVILRCVPISNHLYFYWYRQILGQKVEFLVSFYNNEISEKSEIFDDQFSVERPDGSNFTLKIRSTKLEDSAMYFCASSVLGGGADTQYFGPGTRLTVL.

A few counts support this clone. This chain joins TRBV19 and TRBJ1-6; D is uncertain. Germline lookup yields CDR1 LNHDA and CDR2 SQIVND (reference sequence). V shed 7 bases and J shed 10 bases, with 17 bases lying between them. This CDR3 spans 14 amino acids. The CDR3 sequence is CASKNGREVSPLHF. CDR3 in DNA: TGTGCCAGTAAAAATGGACGGGAGGTATCACCCCTCCACTTT.

The gene calls are TRBV27 and TRBJ2-5, with D possibly being TRBD2 (5 bases). CDR1 is MNHEY and CDR2 is SMNVEV in the germline V gene (reference sequence). The CDR3 has 13 residues. V was cut by 5 bases and J by 1 base, with 8 bases left in between. CDR3 bases: TGTGCCAGCAGTCGGCGGGCCCAAGAGACCCAGTACTTC. Protein sequence: CASSRRAQETQYF.

The CDR3 DNA follows: TGTGCCAGCAGTCCGGGACAGCTCCCAGATACGCAGTATTTT. It encodes CASSPGQLPDTQYF. The chain employs TRBV2 and TRBJ2-3, with TRBD1 matching 7 bases. The germline CDR1 and CDR2 sequences are SNHLY and FYNNEI. This CDR3 has 14 residues. Germline trimming cut 5 bases from V and 4 bases from J; bases unmatched to any gene: 6.

The gene calls are TRBV18 and TRBJ1-3, with D perhaps matching TRBD1 (5 bases). This CDR3 comprises 15 residues. Germline CDR1 KGHSH, CDR2 LQKENI. Trimming pared 0 bases from V and 3 bases from J, leaving 9 bases between. The CDR3 DNA sequence: TGTGCCAGCTCACCACCGAGTCAGGGTGGAAACACCATATATTTT. Protein sequence: CASSPPSQGGNTIYF.

The J gene is TRBJ1-3, the V gene TRBV7-2, with 8 bases fitting TRBD1. Unmatched junction bases numbered 7, after V lost 7 bases and J lost 2 bases. The CDR3 length is 15 residues. The V gene's germline CDR1 is SGHTA and CDR2 FQGNSA. The CDR3 loop is CASTVQGAAGNTIYF. Here the CDR3 DNA reads TGTGCCAGCACCGTTCAGGGGGCTGCTGGAAACACCATATATTTT. Full variable domain (outside the CDR3, taken from reference TRBV7-2 and TRBJ1-3): GAGVSQSPSNKVTEKGKDVELRCDPISGHTALYWYRQSLGQGLEFLIYFQGNSAPDKSGLPSDRFSAERTGGSVSTLTIQRTQQEDSAVYLCASTVQGAAGNTIYFGEGSWLTVV.

V is TRBV16 and J is TRBJ1-1; maybe TRBD1 (5 bases). Germline assignment: CDR1 KGHSY and CDR2 FQNENV. V lost 2 bases and J lost 1, with 14 bases in between. The CDR3 loop spans 16 amino acids. CDR3 sequence reads: CASSQISGKSNTEAFF. For the CDR3, the DNA is TGTGCCAGCAGCCAAATTTCAGGGAAGTCGAACACTGAAGCTTTCTTT.